This T cell receptor beta chain was sequenced for a study of cytomegalovirus exposure and HLA in healthy donors. In the PCR, 60 Vbeta and 13 Jbeta primers were used. Authors' processing steps: As a later analysis found, there were 78 million or so unique TCR beta chains, of which 8.5 million to 14 million were shared. Sequencing was performed with immunoSEQ multiplex PCR; in TCRdb, only in-frame clones are kept and a portion is missing. Clone size and the V and J calls come from that table; the DNA yielded D and trimming. The sample gives 150,000 to 200,000 clones, 77% of which show up once; 2% to 3% is in the top ten. Study observations and caveats: Serostatus for CMV was the only available immune exposure information.

About this clone: Its antigen remains unknown.

The CDR3 runs to 12 residues. Germline V gene sequence: CDR1 MNHNS, CDR2 SASEGT. V usage is TRBV6-1 and J usage is TRBJ2-2; 11 bases are a match to TRBD2. The sequencing input was PBMCs. The sequence came from a woman aged 40 to 49 in good health and CMV-seropositive. CDR3 in DNA: TGTGCAGGGACTAGCGGTTCCGGGGAGCTGTTTTTT. Translated, it gives CAGTSGSGELFF.